This TCR beta chain was sequenced for a study of T cell responses to AZD1222 COVID-19 vaccine. TCRdb's table, derived via immunoSEQ multiplex PCR, lists solely in-frame clones and lacks some. The sample consists of some 120,000 clones, about nine tenths of them appearing once. This clone was detected a few times. The antigen is unknown. Study-wide results and limits: Females outnumbered males among donors, who were mostly white British; clonal diversity was possibly underestimated.

The CDR3 has 13 amino acids. V lost 1 base and J lost 7, with 8 bases in between. This clonotype was sampled from an adult who received the AZD1222 COVID-19 vaccine. The chain links TRBV12-3 or TRBV12-4 to TRBJ1-5; the D is unclear. The source was peripheral blood, collected 28 days after the second AZD1222 dose. CDR3 loop: CASSLDIGQPQHF. The CDR3 coding sequence is TGTGCCAGCAGTTTAGATATAGGCCAGCCCCAGCATTTT.